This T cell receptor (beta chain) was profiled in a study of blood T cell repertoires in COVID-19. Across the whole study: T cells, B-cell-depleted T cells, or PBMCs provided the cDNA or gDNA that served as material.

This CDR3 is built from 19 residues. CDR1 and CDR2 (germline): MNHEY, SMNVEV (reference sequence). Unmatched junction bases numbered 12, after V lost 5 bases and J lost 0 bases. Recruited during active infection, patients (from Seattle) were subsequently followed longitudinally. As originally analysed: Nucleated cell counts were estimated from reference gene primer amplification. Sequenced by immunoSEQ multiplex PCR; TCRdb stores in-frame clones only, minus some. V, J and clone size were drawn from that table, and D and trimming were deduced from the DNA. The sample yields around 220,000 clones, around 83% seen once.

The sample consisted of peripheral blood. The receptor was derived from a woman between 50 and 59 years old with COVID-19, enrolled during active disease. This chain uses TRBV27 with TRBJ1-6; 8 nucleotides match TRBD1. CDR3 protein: CASSPRRTGPSSYNSPLHF. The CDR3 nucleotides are TGTGCCAGCAGTCCCCGGCGGACAGGGCCAAGCTCCTATAATTCACCCCTCCACTTT.